The T cell receptor beta chain described here comes from a study of spatial heterogeneity in lung cancer. Germline values: CDR1 SNHLY, CDR2 FYNNEI. The V segment lost 6 bases and the J segment 3 bases; nucleotides outside the gene matches: 5. The CDR3 length is 15 residues. There are a few counts of this clonotype. Its antigen remains unknown. Whole-study results and caveats: Mutation tallies in tumors tracked expanded intratumoral alpha and beta TCR counts. Numbers of ubiquitous and regional expanded TCRs tracked ubiquitous and regional nonsynonymous mutation counts, respectively.

Time point: sample taken at primary tumor resection. Donation came from 70 or so patients with untreated early-stage non-small cell lung cancer. Without sorting, whole RNA was sequenced from tumor, nontumor lung or frozen PBMC. Every TCR cDNA molecule carried a tag that served as a unique molecular identifier. Each CDR3 protein is one row after TCRdb ran MiXCR on the 5' RACE reads. Altogether more than 9,000 distinct CDR3 sequences are present, 6.5% to 9.5% being singletons, with the ten largest covering 24%. Sequencing was performed on lung tumor tissue, taken at surgery. The receptor was derived from a male donor with early-stage non-small cell lung cancer. The rearrangement links TRBV2 to TRBJ2-5, with 12 bases fitting TRBD2. CDR3 sequence reads: CASRRLAGVKETQYF. The CDR3 DNA reads TGTGCCAGCAGGCGACTAGCGGGAGTCAAAGAGACCCAGTACTTC. Full variable domain (remainder filled in from reference TRBV2 and TRBJ2-5): EPEVTQTPSHQVTQMGQEVILRCVPISNHLYFYWYRQILGQKVEFLVSFYNNEISEKSEIFDDQFSVERPDGSNFTLKIRSTKLEDSAMYFCASRRLAGVKETQYFGPGTRLLVL.